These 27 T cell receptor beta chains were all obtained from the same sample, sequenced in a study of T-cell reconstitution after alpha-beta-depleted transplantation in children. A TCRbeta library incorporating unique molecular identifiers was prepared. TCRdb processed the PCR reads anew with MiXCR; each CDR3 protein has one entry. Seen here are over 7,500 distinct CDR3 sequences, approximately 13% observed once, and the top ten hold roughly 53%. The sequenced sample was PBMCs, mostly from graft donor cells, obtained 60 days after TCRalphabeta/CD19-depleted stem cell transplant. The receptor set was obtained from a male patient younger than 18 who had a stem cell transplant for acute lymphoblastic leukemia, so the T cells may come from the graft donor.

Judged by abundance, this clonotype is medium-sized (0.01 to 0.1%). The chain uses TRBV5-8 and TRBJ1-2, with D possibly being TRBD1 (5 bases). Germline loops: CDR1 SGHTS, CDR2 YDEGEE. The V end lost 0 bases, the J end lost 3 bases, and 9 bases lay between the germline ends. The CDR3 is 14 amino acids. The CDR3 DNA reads TGTGCCAGCAGCTTGGCGGGGGTGGACTATGGCTACACCTTC. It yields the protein CASSLAGVDYGYTF.

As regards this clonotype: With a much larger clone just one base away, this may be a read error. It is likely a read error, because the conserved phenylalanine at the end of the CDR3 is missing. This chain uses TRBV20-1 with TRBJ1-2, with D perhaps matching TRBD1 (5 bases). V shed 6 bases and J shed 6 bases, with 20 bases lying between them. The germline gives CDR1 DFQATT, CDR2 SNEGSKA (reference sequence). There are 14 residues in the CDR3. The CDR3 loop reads CSATDGGIGNGYTS. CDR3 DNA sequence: TGCAGTGCCACGGACGGGGGGATCGGAAATGGCTACACCTCC.

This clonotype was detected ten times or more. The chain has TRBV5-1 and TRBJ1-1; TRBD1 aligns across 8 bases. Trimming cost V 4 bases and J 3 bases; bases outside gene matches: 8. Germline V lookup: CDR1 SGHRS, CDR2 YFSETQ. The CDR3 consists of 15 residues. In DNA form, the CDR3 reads TGCGCCAGCAGCATAAATCCGGGACAGGACACTGAAGCTTTCTTT. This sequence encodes CASSINPGQDTEAFF.

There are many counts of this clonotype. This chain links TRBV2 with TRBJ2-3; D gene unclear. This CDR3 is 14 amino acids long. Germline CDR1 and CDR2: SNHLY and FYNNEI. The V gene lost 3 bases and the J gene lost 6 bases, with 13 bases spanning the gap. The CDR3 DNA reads TGTGCCAGCAGTGATAGCCCGGGCGCGGATACGCAGTATTTT. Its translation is CASSDSPGADTQYF.

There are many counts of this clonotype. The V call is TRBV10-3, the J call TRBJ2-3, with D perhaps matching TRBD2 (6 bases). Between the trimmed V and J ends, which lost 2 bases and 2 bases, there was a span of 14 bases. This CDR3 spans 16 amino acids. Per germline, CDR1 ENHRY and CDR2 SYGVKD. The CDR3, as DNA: TGTGCCATCAGTGAGAGCGGACTACTGCACACAGATACGCAGTATTTT. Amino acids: CAISESGLLHTDTQYF.

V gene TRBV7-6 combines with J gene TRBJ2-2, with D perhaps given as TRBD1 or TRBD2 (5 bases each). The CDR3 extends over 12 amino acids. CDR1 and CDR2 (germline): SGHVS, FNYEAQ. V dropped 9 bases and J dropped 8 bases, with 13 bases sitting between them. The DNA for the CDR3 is TGTGCCAGTGACGAGGGGAAAGGGGAGCTGTTTTTT. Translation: CASDEGKGELFF.

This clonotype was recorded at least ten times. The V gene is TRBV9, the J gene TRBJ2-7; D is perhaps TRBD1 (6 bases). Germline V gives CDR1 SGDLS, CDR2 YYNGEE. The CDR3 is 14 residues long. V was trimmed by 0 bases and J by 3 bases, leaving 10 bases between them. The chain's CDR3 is CASSVDGRGYEQYF. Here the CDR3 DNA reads TGTGCCAGCAGCGTAGATGGCAGGGGCTACGAGCAGTACTTC.

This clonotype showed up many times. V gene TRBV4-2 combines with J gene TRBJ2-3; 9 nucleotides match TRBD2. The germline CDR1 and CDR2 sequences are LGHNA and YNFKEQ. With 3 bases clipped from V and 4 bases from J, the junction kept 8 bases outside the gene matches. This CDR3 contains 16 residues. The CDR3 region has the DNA TGTGCCAGCAGCCATCCTATAGCGGGAGCGGCAGATACGCAGTATTTT. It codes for CASSHPIAGAADTQYF.

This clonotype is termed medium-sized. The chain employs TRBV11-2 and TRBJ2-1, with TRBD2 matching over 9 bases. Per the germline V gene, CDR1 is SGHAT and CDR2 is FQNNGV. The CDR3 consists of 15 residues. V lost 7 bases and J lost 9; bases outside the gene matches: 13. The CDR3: CASNFVAGGPGEQFF. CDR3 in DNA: TGTGCCAGCAATTTCGTGGCGGGAGGGCCCGGTGAGCAGTTCTTC.

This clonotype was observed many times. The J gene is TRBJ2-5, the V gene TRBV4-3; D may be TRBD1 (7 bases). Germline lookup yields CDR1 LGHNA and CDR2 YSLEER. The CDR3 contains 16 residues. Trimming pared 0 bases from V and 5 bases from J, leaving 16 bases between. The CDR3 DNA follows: TGCGCCAGCAGCCAAGATTTCCAGGGGGGCTTGGAGACCCAGTACTTC. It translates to CASSQDFQGGLETQYF.

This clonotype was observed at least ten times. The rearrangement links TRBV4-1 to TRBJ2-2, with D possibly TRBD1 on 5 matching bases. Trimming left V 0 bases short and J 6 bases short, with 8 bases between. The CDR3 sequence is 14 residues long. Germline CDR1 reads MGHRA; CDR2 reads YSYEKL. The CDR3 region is CASSQDLGPGELFF. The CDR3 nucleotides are TGCGCCAGCAGCCAAGATCTGGGGCCCGGGGAGCTGTTTTTT.

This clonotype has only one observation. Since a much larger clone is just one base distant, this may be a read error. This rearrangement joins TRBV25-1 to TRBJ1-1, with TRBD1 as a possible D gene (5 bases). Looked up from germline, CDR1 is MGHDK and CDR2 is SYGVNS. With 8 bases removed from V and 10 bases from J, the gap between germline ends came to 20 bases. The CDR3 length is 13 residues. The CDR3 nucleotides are TGTGCCAGCCGATATCAGAACCCCGGGGCAGCTTTCTTT. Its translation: CASRYQNPGAAFF.

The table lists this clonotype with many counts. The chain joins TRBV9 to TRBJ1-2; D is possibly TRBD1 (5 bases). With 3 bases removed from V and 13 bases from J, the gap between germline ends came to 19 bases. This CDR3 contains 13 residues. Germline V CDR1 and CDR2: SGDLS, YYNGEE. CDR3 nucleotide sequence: TGTGCCAGCAGCGGCTTCCGGGACCCCAAGGGCACCTTC. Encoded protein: CASSGFRDPKGTF.

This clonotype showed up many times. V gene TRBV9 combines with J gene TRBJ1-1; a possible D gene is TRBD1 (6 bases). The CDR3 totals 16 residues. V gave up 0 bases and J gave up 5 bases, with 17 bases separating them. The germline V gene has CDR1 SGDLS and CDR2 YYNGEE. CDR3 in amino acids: CASSVGGGVSGTEAFF. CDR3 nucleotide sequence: TGTGCCAGCAGCGTAGGGGGGGGCGTGAGCGGAACTGAAGCTTTCTTT.

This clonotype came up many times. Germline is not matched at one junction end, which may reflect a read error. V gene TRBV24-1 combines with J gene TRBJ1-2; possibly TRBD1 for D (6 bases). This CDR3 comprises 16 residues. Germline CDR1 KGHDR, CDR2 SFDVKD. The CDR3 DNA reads TGTGCCACGAGTGACTCACAACAGGGAGAGAAGGGGAGCTACACCTTC. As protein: CATSDSQQGEKGSYTF.

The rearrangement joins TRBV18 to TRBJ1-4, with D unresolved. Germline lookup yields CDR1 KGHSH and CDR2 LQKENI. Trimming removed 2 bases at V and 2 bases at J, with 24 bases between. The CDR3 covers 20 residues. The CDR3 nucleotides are TGTGCCAGCTCACCAAGACGTCAGACTTTCAAAGGTGCGACTAATGAAAAACTGTTTTTT. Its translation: CASSPRRQTFKGATNEKLFF.

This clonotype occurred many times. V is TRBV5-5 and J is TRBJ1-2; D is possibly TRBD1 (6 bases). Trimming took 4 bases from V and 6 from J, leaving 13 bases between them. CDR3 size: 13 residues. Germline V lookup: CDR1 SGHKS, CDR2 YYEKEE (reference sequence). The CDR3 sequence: CASSHQDSHGYTF. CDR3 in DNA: TGTGCCAGCAGCCACCAGGACAGTCATGGCTACACCTTC.

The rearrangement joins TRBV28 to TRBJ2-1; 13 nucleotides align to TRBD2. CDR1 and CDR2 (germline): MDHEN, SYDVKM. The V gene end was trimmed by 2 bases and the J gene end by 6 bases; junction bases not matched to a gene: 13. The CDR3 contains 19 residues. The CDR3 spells CASSLIGLAGAGGGNEQFF. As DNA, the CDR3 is TGTGCCAGCAGTTTAATCGGACTAGCGGGAGCTGGAGGGGGCAATGAGCAGTTCTTC.

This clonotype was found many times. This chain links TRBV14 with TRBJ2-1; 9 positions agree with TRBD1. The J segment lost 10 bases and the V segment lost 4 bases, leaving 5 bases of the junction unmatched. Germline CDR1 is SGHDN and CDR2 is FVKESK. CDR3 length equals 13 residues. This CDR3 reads CASSPNRGHEQFF. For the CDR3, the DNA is TGTGCCAGCAGCCCGAACAGGGGGCACGAGCAGTTCTTC.

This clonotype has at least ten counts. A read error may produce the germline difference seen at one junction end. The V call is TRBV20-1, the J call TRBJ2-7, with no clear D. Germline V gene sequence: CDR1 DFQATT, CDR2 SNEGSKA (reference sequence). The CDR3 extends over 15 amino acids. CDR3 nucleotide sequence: TGCAGTGCAAGAGCCCCCGGGCTTAGCCACTACGAGCAGTACTTC. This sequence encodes CSARAPGLSHYEQYF.

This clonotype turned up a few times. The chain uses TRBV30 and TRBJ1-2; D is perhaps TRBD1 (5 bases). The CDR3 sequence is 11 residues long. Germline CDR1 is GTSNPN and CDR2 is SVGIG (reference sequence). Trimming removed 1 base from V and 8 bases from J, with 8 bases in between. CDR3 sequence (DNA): TGTGCCTGGAGTGGGGGGGGAGGCTACACCTTC. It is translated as CAWSGGGGYTF.

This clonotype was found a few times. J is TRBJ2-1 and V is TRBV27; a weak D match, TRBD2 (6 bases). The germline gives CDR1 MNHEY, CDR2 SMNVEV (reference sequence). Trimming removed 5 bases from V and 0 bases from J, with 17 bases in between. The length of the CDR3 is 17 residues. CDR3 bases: TGTGCCAGCAGTCAAGGGGCTAGCGTTAGCTCCTACAATGAGCAGTTCTTC. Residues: CASSQGASVSSYNEQFF.

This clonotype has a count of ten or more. For the CDR3, the DNA is TGTGCCAGCAGCGTCAGACAGGGCCTTCAGACGAGTAACAATCAGCCCCAGCATTTT. This encodes CASSVRQGLQTSNNQPQHF. V is TRBV9 and J is TRBJ1-5; 7 bases are a match to TRBD1. There are 19 residues in the CDR3. Germline loops: CDR1 SGDLS, CDR2 YYNGEE. The ends lost 2 bases at V and 3 bases at J; junction bases unmatched: 17.

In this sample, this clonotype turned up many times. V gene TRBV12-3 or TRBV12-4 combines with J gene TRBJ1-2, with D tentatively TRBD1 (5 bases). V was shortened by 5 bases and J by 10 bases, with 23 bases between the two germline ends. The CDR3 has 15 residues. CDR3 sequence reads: CASSLVRAYRDDYTF. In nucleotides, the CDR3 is TGTGCCAGCAGTCTCGTCAGGGCGTATCGGGACGACTACACCTTC.

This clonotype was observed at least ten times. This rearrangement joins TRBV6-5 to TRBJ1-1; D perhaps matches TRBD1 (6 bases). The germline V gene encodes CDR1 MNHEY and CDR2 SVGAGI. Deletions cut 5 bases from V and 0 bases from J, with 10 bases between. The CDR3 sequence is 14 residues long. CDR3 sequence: CASSLRGMNTEAFF. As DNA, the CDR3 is TGTGCCAGCAGTCTGAGGGGGATGAACACTGAAGCTTTCTTT.

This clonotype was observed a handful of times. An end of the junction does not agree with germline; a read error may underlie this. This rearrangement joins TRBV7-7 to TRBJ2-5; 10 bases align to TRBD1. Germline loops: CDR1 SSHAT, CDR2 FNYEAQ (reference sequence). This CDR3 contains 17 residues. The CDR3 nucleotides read TGTGCTAGCAGCTTAGCCTCCGGGACAGGGGTTTTGGAGACCCAGTACTTC. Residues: CASSLASGTGVLETQYF.

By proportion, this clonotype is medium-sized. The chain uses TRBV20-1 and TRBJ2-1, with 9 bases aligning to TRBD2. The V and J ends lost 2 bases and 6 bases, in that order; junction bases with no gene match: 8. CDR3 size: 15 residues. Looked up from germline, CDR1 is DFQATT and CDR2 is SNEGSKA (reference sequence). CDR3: CSARRAGGPSNEQFF. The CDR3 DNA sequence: TGCAGTGCTAGACGCGCGGGAGGGCCTAGCAATGAGCAGTTCTTC.